These 32 T cell receptor beta chains were all obtained from the same sample, sequenced in a study of blood T cell repertoires in COVID-19 (dated by TCRdb to the early 2020s). The library was obtained by the immunoSEQ multiplex PCR assay. Sourced from immuneACCESS, this table was stored by TCRdb with only in-frame sequences that have V and J called. A share of the clones is absent; for the studies checked, an unresolved V gene accounts for under half, and the remainder has no known explanation. In this sample the table shows 250,000 to 300,000 clones, 88% of which occur a single time. 11% of the sample is held by the ten biggest clonotypes. Material for sequencing was peripheral blood. These receptors all come from a woman in her 30s with COVID-19, enrolled during active disease.

V and J are TRBV11-3 and TRBJ1-5; TRBD1 is a possible D gene (6 bases). CDR1 is SGHNT, CDR2 YENEEA, per germline. Trimming shortened V by 3 bases and J by 0 bases, and 18 bases separated the two germline ends. This CDR3 comprises 18 residues. CDR3 in amino acids: CASSFAVGRQVSNQPQHF. The CDR3 DNA sequence: TGTGCCAGCAGCTTTGCGGTGGGGAGACAGGTTAGCAATCAGCCCCAGCATTTT.

The chain joins TRBV4-3 to TRBJ1-6, with D hard to call. Germline CDR1 reads LGHNA; CDR2 reads YSLEER. CDR3 size: 15 residues. V lost 0 bases to trimming and J lost 7 bases, with 10 bases between them. As DNA, the CDR3 is TGCGCCAGCAGCCAAGATAGCGGTCGAAATTCACCCCTCCACTTT. This codes for CASSQDSGRNSPLHF.

The CDR3 region has the DNA TGTGCCTGGGACGCCCTCGGGACAGGGGCTTTCTTT. Residues: CAWDALGTGAFF. This chain uses TRBV30 with TRBJ1-1; TRBD1 matches at 9 bases. This CDR3 is built from 12 residues. The germline gives CDR1 GTSNPN, CDR2 SVGIG (reference sequence). Trimming cost V 5 bases and J 11 bases; bases outside gene matches: 9.

This sequence joins TRBV4-3 and TRBJ2-5; 7 nucleotides agree with TRBD2. The CDR3 totals 18 residues. The germline V gene encodes CDR1 LGHNA and CDR2 YSLEER. With V trimmed by 3 bases and J by 1 base, 14 bases remained unmatched. CDR3 in amino acids: CASSHRGFWSGTQETQYF. CDR3 bases: TGCGCCAGCAGCCATCGGGGATTTTGGAGCGGGACCCAAGAGACCCAGTACTTC.

The chain links TRBV7-8 to TRBJ1-5, with TRBD1 matching over 9 bases. CDR1 and CDR2 (germline): SGHVS, FQNEAQ. The CDR3 has 17 amino acids. Germline trimming cut 1 base from V and 3 bases from J; bases unmatched to any gene: 7. In DNA form, the CDR3 reads TGTGCCAGCAGCTTAGGGAGGACAGGGGCAATCAATCAGCCCCAGCATTTT. Protein product: CASSLGRTGAINQPQHF. Supplemented by reference TRBV7-8 and TRBJ1-5, the full variable domain reads GAGVSQSPRYKVAKRGQDVALRCDPISGHVSLFWYQQALGQGPEFLTYFQNEAQLDKSGLPSDRFFAERPEGSVSTLKIQRTQQEDSAVYLCASSLGRTGAINQPQHFGDGTRLSIL.

The genes are TRBV19 and TRBJ2-7; D is unresolved. The V and J ends lost 1 base and 0 bases respectively, with 7 bases between them. The CDR3 is made up of 14 amino acids. CDR1 and CDR2 from the germline V gene are LNHDA and SQIVND (reference sequence). DNA of the CDR3: TGTGCCAGTAGTATAGTTCCCGGCTCCTACGAGCAGTACTTC. This encodes CASSIVPGSYEQYF. The whole variable domain, remainder taken from reference TRBV19 and TRBJ2-7, is DGGITQSPKYLFRKEGQNVTLSCEQNLNHDAMYWYRQDPGQGLRLIYYSQIVNDFQKGDIAEGYSVSREKKESFPLTVTSAQKNPTAFYLCASSIVPGSYEQYFGPGTRLTVT.

The chain joins TRBV19 to TRBJ1-2, with TRBD1 identical over 7 bases. Trimming took 8 bases from V and 3 from J; bases not matched to a gene: 9. This CDR3 comprises 14 residues. Germline CDR1 reads LNHDA; CDR2 reads SQIVND (reference sequence). The CDR3: CASAGTAIDYGYTF. The DNA for the CDR3 is TGTGCCAGTGCTGGGACAGCGATAGACTATGGCTACACCTTC.

This clone has only one observation. V and J are TRBV28 and TRBJ1-1, with TRBD1 matching over 7 bases. The length of the CDR3 is 14 residues. Trimming removed 6 bases from V and 3 bases from J; junction bases left unmatched: 7. Germline V CDR1 and CDR2: MDHEN, SYDVKM. The CDR3 sequence is CASSSGQLDTEAFF. The CDR3 nucleotides read TGTGCCAGCAGCTCGGGACAGTTGGACACTGAAGCTTTCTTT.

This rearrangement joins TRBV5-4 to TRBJ1-2; 7 bases match TRBD1. The V gene end was trimmed by 4 bases and the J gene end by 1 base; junction bases not matched to a gene: 7. This CDR3 comprises 15 residues. Per germline, CDR1 SGHNT and CDR2 YYREEE (reference sequence). CDR3 in amino acids: CASSPGTADNYGYTF. CDR3 DNA: TGTGCCAGCAGCCCCGGGACAGCGGATAACTATGGCTACACCTTC.

This sequence joins TRBV28 and TRBJ2-3, with 11 bases aligning to TRBD2. Germline V gives CDR1 MDHEN, CDR2 SYDVKM. J gave up 2 bases and V 5 bases, and 3 bases lay outside the gene matches. The CDR3 is 15 amino acids. CDR3 region: CASSLAGGNTDTQYF. DNA of the CDR3: TGTGCCAGCAGTCTAGCGGGAGGCAACACAGATACGCAGTATTTT.

The chain links TRBV3-1 (or the pseudogene TRBV3-2) to TRBJ1-1, with D tentatively TRBD1 (5 bases). Looked up from germline, CDR1 is LGHDT and CDR2 is YNNKEL (reference sequence). V lost 0 bases and J lost 8, with 10 bases in between. CDR3 size: 13 residues. DNA of the CDR3: TGTGCCAGCAGCCAAGATTGTGGGGCAGAAGCTTTCTTT. It specifies CASSQDCGAEAFF.

In the case of this clone: Germline is not matched at one junction end, which may reflect a read error. The chain links TRBV7-9 to TRBJ2-3; 10 positions match TRBD2. The CDR3 loop spans 15 amino acids. Germline lookup yields CDR1 SEHNR and CDR2 FQNEAQ (reference sequence). The CDR3: CASSLAGVSTDTQYF. DNA of the CDR3: TGTGCCAGCAGCCTAGCGGGAGTAAGCACAGATACGCAGTATTTT. The complete variable domain, with remaining parts taken from reference TRBV7-9 and TRBJ2-3, reads DTGVSQNPRHKITKRGQNVTFRCDPISEHNRLYWYRQTLGQGPEFLTYFQNEAQLEKSRLLSDRFSAERPKGSFSTLEIQRTEQGDSAMYLCASSLAGVSTDTQYFGPGTRLTVL.

The chain combines TRBV6-5 with TRBJ1-5; D remains unclear. The CDR3 has 13 residues. CDR1 and CDR2 (germline): MNHEY, SVGAGI. V lost 7 bases and J lost 2, with 9 bases in between. CDR3 in DNA: TGTGCCAGCATGGGCAGTCGCAATCAGCCCCAGCATTTT. It is translated as CASMGSRNQPQHF.

The J gene is TRBJ2-2, the V gene TRBV27; 7 nucleotides line up with TRBD1. The J segment lost 2 bases and the V segment lost 6 bases, leaving 6 bases of the junction unmatched. Germline V lookup: CDR1 MNHEY, CDR2 SMNVEV (reference sequence). The CDR3 runs to 15 residues. The DNA of the CDR3 is TGTGCCAGCAGGCCCGGGACAGTTAACACCGGGGAGCTGTTTTTT. This gives the protein CASRPGTVNTGELFF.

This chain uses TRBV7-9 with TRBJ1-5; 9 positions agree with TRBD1. V lost 4 bases, J lost 6 bases, and 7 bases stayed unmatched. The CDR3 consists of 15 residues. Per the germline V gene, CDR1 is SEHNR and CDR2 is FQNEAQ (reference sequence). CDR3 DNA sequence: TGTGCCAGCAGCTCTCAGACAGGGGGAAGTCAGCCCCAGCATTTT. This encodes CASSSQTGGSQPQHF.

V gene TRBV10-3 combines with J gene TRBJ2-1; tentatively, D is TRBD2 (5 bases). Trimming cost V 0 bases and J 11 bases, with 11 bases left between them. CDR3 length: 13 residues. CDR1 is ENHRY, CDR2 SYGVKD, per germline. CDR3 protein: CAISESSSVKQFF. CDR3 DNA sequence: TGTGCCATCAGTGAGTCGAGTAGCGTAAAGCAGTTCTTC.

The CDR3 sequence is CASRGIRTYSYEQYF. CDR3 nucleotides: TGTGCCAGCAGGGGAATTCGGACATACTCCTACGAGCAGTACTTC. This rearrangement joins TRBV6-5 to TRBJ2-7, with a possible D match to TRBD1 (5 bases). From germline, CDR1 is MNHEY and CDR2 SVGAGI. The CDR3 spans 15 residues. The ends were cut back, 6 bases at V and 0 bases at J, with 15 bases in the middle.

This sequence joins TRBV2 and TRBJ2-7; a possible D gene is TRBD1 (5 bases). V lost 5 bases and J 6 bases, leaving 17 bases between the germline ends. Germline CDR1 reads SNHLY; CDR2 reads FYNNEI. The length of the CDR3 is 14 residues. The chain's CDR3 is CASSRATGFVEQYF. CDR3 DNA sequence: TGTGCCAGCAGTCGTGCAACAGGCTTTGTCGAGCAGTACTTC.

This chain connects TRBV5-1 to TRBJ2-5, with 11 bases lining up with TRBD1. The CDR3 is 16 residues long. Trimming took 6 bases from V and 6 from J; bases not matched to a gene: 13. The germline V gene has CDR1 SGHRS and CDR2 YFSETQ. Here the CDR3 reads CASTPGWTGGKKTQYF. The DNA of the CDR3 is TGCGCCAGCACCCCCGGATGGACAGGGGGCAAGAAGACCCAGTACTTC. Combining the CDR3 with reference TRBV5-1 and TRBJ2-5 gives the whole variable domain KAGVTQTPRYLIKTRGQQVTLSCSPISGHRSVSWYQQTPGQGLQFLFEYFSETQRNKGNFPGRFSGRQFSNSRSEMNVSTLELGDSALYLCASTPGWTGGKKTQYFGPGTRLLVL.

The rearrangement links TRBV5-5 to TRBJ2-1; 9 bases line up with TRBD2. The CDR3 is 14 residues long. Trimming cost V 2 bases and J 10 bases; bases outside gene matches: 7. CDR1 and CDR2 (germline): SGHKS, YYEKEE (reference sequence). CDR3 sequence reads: CASSFQPSGREQFF. CDR3 coding DNA: TGTGCCAGCAGCTTTCAACCGAGCGGGAGGGAGCAGTTCTTC.

The V and J genes are TRBV7-2 and TRBJ1-5, with D possibly being TRBD1 (5 bases). Trimming removed 5 bases from V and 11 bases from J, with 16 bases in between. Germline V gene lookup returns CDR1 SGHTA and CDR2 FQGNSA. The CDR3 is 13 amino acids. CDR3 amino acids: CASSPGLLGAQHF. CDR3 bases: TGTGCCAGCAGCCCGGGACTTCTAGGCGCCCAGCATTTT.

The rearrangement links TRBV24-1 to TRBJ2-7; D ambiguous. Germline V gives CDR1 KGHDR, CDR2 SFDVKD. The CDR3 covers 12 residues. Trimming removed 3 bases from V and 2 bases from J, with 4 bases in between. CDR3 in amino acids: CATSDLTYEQYF. The CDR3 region has the DNA TGTGCCACCAGTGATCTAACCTACGAGCAGTACTTC.

This sequence joins TRBV7-3 and TRBJ2-2; D is unresolved. CDR3 length: 13 amino acids. Trimming shortened V by 1 base and J by 8 bases, and 8 bases separated the two germline ends. The germline CDR1 and CDR2 sequences are SGHTA and FQGTGA. CDR3 nucleotides: TGTGCCAGCAGCTTAAATGGCAGGGGGGAGCTGTTTTTT. Translated: CASSLNGRGELFF.

The chain recombines TRBV29-1 with TRBJ2-7; TRBD1 agrees at 8 bases. Per germline, CDR1 SQVTM and CDR2 ANQGSEA. The CDR3 extends over 15 amino acids. V trimming: 7 bases; J trimming: 2 bases; junction bases outside the gene matches: 13. This CDR3 is CSALQGGQPPYEQYF. The CDR3 DNA follows: TGCAGCGCGTTACAGGGGGGACAGCCACCCTACGAGCAGTACTTC.

V and J are TRBV19 and TRBJ2-3, with D maybe TRBD2 (6 bases). Germline CDR1 and CDR2: LNHDA and SQIVND (reference sequence). V was shortened by 7 bases and J by 4 bases, with 18 bases between the two germline ends. There are 15 residues in the CDR3. The CDR3 loop is CASNPSGGEADTQYF. The DNA of the CDR3 is TGTGCCAGTAATCCATCCGGAGGGGAGGCAGATACGCAGTATTTT.

This rearrangement joins TRBV5-1 to TRBJ2-1; D is possibly TRBD2 (7 bases). This CDR3 spans 15 amino acids. Germline-derived CDR1 and CDR2 are SGHRS and YFSETQ. Trimming removed 4 bases at V and 5 bases at J, with 16 bases between. The DNA of the CDR3 is TGCGCCAGCAGCCCCCCCAGCGGGACAAACAATGAGCAGTTCTTC. Its protein is CASSPPSGTNNEQFF.

V gene TRBV2 combines with J gene TRBJ2-5; 8 bases match TRBD1. Germline CDR1 reads SNHLY; CDR2 reads FYNNEI. The CDR3 extends over 14 amino acids. Trimming at V came to 6 bases and at J to 5 bases, leaving 8 bases not matched to a gene. As DNA, the CDR3 is TGTGCCAGCAGGACAGGGGCTAAGGGGGAGACCCAGTACTTC. Amino acids: CASRTGAKGETQYF. Full variable domain (rest looked up from reference TRBV2 and TRBJ2-5): EPEVTQTPSHQVTQMGQEVILRCVPISNHLYFYWYRQILGQKVEFLVSFYNNEISEKSEIFDDQFSVERPDGSNFTLKIRSTKLEDSAMYFCASRTGAKGETQYFGPGTRLLVL.

There are a few counts of this clone. V and J are TRBV29-1 and TRBJ2-1, with 10 bases matching TRBD2. The CDR3 consists of 12 residues. V dropped 3 bases and J dropped 12; count of bases not matched to a gene: 5. CDR1 SQVTM and CDR2 ANQGSEA come from the germline V gene. The CDR3 nucleotides are TGCAGCGTTGATATCACTAGCGGGGCGCAGTTCTTC. Amino acid sequence: CSVDITSGAQFF.

The chain uses TRBV10-1 and TRBJ2-2; 12 nucleotides line up with TRBD1. Germline-derived CDR1 and CDR2 are WNHNN and SYGVQD (reference sequence). The CDR3 sequence is 16 residues long. Germline trimming cut 6 bases from V and 2 bases from J; bases unmatched to any gene: 4. CDR3 sequence reads: CASRAGTGGNTGELFF. CDR3 nucleotide sequence: TGCGCCAGCAGGGCTGGGACAGGGGGCAACACCGGGGAGCTGTTTTTT.

The V gene is TRBV2, the J gene TRBJ2-3; D call uncertain. Germline CDR1 is SNHLY and CDR2 is FYNNEI. V gave up 6 bases and J gave up 5 bases, with 6 bases separating them. The CDR3 has 11 residues. The CDR3 region is CASRLEDTQYF. DNA of the CDR3: TGTGCCAGCAGACTCGAAGATACGCAGTATTTT.

V gene TRBV18 combines with J gene TRBJ1-6; D may be TRBD1 (5 bases). CDR1 is KGHSH, CDR2 LQKENI, per germline. The V gene lost 3 bases and the J gene lost 13 bases, with 19 bases spanning the gap. The CDR3 runs 15 residues. The CDR3 DNA sequence: TGTGCCAGCTCACCGGGAGGGACTTATGAGATTCCCCTCCACTTT. This sequence encodes CASSPGGTYEIPLHF.

The V call is TRBV4-2, the J call TRBJ1-1; TRBD1 agrees at 8 bases. Germline V lookup: CDR1 LGHNA, CDR2 YNFKEQ. The junction had 4 bases not matched to a gene; V was cut back by 1 base and J by 0 bases. CDR3 size: 16 residues. The CDR3 loop is CASSQALTGVNTEAFF. CDR3 DNA sequence: TGTGCCAGCAGCCAAGCATTGACAGGGGTGAACACTGAAGCTTTCTTT.